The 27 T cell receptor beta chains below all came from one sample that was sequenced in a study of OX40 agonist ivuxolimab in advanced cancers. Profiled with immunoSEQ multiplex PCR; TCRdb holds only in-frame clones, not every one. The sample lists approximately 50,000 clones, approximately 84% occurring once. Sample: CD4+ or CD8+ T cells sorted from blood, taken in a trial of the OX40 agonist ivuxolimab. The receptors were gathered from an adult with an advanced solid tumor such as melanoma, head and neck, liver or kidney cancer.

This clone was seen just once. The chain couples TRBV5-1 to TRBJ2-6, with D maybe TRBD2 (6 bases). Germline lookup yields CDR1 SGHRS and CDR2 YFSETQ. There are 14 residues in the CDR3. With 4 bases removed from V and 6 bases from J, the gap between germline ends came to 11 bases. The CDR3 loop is CASSPGLPANVLTF. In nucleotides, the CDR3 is TGCGCCAGCAGCCCGGGACTCCCGGCCAACGTCCTGACTTTC.

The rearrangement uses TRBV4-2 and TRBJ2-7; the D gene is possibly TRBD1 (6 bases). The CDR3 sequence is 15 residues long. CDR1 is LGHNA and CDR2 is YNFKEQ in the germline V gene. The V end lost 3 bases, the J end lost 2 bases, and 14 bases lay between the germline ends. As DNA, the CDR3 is TGTGCCAGCAGCCAGGCTAGGACAGAGGCCTACGAGCAGTACTTC. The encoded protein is CASSQARTEAYEQYF.

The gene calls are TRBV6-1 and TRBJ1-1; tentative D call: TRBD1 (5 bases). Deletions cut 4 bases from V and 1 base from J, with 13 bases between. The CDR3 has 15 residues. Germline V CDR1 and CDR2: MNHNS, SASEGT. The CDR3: CASSATGTANTEAFF. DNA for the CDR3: TGTGCCAGCAGTGCTACCGGGACTGCGAACACTGAAGCTTTCTTT.

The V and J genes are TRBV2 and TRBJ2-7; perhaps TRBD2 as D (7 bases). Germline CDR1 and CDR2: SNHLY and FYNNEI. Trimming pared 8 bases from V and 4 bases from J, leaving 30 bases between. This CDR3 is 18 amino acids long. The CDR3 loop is CASFGKGRGASRRYEQYF. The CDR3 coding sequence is TGTGCCAGCTTTGGGAAAGGACGGGGGGCTAGTCGCCGATACGAGCAGTACTTC.

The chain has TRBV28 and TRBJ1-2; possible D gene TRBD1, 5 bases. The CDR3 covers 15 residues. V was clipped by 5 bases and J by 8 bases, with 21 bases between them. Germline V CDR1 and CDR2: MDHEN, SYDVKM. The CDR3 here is CASSPPLGRPGGYTF. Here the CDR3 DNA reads TGTGCCAGCAGTCCCCCATTGGGGCGCCCGGGGGGCTACACCTTC.

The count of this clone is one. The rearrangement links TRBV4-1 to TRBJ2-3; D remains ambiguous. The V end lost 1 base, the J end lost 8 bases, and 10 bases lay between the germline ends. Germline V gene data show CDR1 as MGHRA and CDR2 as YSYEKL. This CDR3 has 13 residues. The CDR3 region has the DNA TGCGCCAGCAGCCAAGCTTACGTTGTTACGCAGTATTTT. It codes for CASSQAYVVTQYF.

The CDR3 protein is CASSQDSEQFF. CDR3 nucleotides: TGCGCCAGCAGCCAAGATTCCGAGCAGTTCTTC. This chain joins TRBV4-1 and TRBJ2-1; D ambiguous. CDR1 and CDR2 (germline): MGHRA, YSYEKL. V was trimmed by 0 bases and J by 10 bases, leaving 4 bases between them. The CDR3 is 11 amino acids.

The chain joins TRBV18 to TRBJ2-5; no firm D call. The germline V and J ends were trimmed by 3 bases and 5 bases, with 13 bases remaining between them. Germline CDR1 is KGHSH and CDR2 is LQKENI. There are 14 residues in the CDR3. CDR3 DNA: TGTGCCAGCTCACCTACTGCCCCGCCGGAGACCCAGTACTTC. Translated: CASSPTAPPETQYF.

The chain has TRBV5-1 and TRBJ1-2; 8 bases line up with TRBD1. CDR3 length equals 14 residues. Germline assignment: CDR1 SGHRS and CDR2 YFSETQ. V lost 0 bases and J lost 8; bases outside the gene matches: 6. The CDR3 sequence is CASSLAQGEFGYTF. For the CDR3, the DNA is TGCGCCAGCAGCTTGGCACAGGGGGAGTTCGGCTACACCTTC.

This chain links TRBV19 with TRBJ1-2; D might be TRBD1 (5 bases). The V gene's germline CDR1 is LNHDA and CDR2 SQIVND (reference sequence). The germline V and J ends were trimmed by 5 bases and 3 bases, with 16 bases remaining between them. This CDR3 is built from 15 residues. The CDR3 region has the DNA TGTGCCAGTAGTTATCCCGTAGGGACGGACTATGGCTACACCTTC. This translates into CASSYPVGTDYGYTF.

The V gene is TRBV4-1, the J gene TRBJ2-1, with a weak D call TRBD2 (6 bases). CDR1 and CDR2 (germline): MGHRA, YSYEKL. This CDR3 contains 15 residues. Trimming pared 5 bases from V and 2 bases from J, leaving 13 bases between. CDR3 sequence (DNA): TGCGCCAGCAGCATCCGGGAGTCCCCCTACAATGAGCAGTTCTTC. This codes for CASSIRESPYNEQFF.

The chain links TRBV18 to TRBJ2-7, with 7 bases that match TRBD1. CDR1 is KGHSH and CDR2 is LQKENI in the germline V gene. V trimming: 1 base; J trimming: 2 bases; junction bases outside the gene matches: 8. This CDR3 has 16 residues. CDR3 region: CASSPQGASYTYEQYF. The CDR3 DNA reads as TGTGCCAGCTCACCACAGGGGGCCTCCTATACCTACGAGCAGTACTTC.

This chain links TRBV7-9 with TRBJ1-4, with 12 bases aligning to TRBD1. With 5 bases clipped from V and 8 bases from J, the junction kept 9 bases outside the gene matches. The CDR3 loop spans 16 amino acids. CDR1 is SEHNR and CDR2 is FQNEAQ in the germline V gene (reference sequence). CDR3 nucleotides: TGTGCCAGCAGCGTCGGGACAGGGGGCTGGGGCGAAAAACTGTTTTTT. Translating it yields CASSVGTGGWGEKLFF.

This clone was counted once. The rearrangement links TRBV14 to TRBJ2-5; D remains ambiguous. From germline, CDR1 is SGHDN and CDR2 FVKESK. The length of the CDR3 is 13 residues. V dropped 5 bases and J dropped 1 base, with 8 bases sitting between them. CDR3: CASSYTTQETQYF. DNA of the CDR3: TGTGCCAGCAGCTACACGACCCAAGAGACCCAGTACTTC.

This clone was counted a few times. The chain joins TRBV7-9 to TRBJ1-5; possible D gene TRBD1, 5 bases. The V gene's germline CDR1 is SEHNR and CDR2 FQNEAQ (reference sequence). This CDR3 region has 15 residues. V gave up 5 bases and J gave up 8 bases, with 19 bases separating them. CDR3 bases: TGTGCCAGCAGCCCTCTTGGGGGAGTATCTGAGCCCCAGCATTTT. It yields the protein CASSPLGGVSEPQHF.

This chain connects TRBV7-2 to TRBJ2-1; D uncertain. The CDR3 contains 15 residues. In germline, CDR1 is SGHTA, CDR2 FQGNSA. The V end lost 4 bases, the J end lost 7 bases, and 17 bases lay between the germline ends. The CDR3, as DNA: TGTGCCAGCAGCTCTGAGCCCTCCCTAAGGAATGAGCAGTTCTTC. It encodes CASSSEPSLRNEQFF.

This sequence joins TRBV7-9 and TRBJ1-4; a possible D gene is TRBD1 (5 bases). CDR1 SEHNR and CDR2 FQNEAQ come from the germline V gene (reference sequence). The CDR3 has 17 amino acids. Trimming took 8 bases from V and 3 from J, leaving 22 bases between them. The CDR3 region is CASVRDSTRRANEKLFF. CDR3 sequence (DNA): TGTGCCAGCGTCCGAGACAGTACGCGCAGGGCTAATGAAAAACTGTTTTTT.

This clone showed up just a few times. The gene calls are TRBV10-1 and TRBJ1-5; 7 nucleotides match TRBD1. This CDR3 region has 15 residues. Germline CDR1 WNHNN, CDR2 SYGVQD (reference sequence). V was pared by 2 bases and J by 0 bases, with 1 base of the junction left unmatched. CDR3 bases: TGCGCCAGCAGTGAGAGGGGGCATAGCAATCAGCCCCAGCATTTT. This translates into CASSERGHSNQPQHF.

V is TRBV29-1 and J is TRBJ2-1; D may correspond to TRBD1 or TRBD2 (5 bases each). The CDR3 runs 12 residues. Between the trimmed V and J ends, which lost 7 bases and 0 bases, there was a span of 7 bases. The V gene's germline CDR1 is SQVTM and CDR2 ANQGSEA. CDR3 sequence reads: CSAGASYNEQFF. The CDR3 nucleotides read TGCAGCGCCGGGGCCTCCTACAATGAGCAGTTCTTC.

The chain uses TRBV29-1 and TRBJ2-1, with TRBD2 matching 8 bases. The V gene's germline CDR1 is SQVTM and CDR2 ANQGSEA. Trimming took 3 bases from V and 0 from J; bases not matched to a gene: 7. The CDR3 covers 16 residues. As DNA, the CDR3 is TGCAGCGTTGAGGCTAGCGGGCGAAGCTCCTACAATGAGCAGTTCTTC. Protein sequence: CSVEASGRSSYNEQFF.

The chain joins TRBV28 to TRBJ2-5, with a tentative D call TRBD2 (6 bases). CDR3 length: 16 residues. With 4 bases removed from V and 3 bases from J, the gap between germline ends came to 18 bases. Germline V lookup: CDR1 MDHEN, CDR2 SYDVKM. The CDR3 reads CASSSIGGPGKETQYF. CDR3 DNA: TGTGCCAGCAGTTCGATAGGAGGGCCGGGGAAAGAGACCCAGTACTTC.

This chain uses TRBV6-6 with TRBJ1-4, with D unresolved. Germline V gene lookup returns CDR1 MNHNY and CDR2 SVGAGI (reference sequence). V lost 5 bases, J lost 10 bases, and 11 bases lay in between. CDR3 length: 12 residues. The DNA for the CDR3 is TGTGCCAGCAGTACTCGGTCGGGAAAACTGTTTTTT. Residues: CASSTRSGKLFF.

The CDR3 DNA is TGTGCCAGCAGCCAAGTGGAAGGGGCTGGAAACACCATATATTTT. It codes for CASSQVEGAGNTIYF. The V gene is TRBV14, the J gene TRBJ1-3; D might be TRBD1 (5 bases). The CDR3 contains 15 residues. Looked up from germline, CDR1 is SGHDN and CDR2 is FVKESK. V lost 1 base, J lost 2 bases, and 9 bases lay in between.

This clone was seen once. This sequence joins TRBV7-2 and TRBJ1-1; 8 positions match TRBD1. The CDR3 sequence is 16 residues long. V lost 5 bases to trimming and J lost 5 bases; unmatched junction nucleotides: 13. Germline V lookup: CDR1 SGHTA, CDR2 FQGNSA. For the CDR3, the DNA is TGTGCCAGCAGCCCACAACCGGGGACAGGAGGGACTGAAGCTTTCTTT. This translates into CASSPQPGTGGTEAFF.

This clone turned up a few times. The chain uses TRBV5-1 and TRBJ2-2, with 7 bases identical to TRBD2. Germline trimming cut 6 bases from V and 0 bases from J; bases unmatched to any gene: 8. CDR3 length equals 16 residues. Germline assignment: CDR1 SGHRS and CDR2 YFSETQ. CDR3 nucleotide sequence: TGCGCCAGCACCCCATCCACTAGCGCGAACACCGGGGAGCTGTTTTTT. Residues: CASTPSTSANTGELFF.

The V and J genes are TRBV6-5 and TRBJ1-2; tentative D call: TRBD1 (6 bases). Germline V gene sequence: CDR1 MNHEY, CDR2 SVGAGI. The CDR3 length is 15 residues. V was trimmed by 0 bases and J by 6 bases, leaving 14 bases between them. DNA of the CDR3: TGTGCCAGCAGTTACTCTAACACAGGGCCGAATGGCTACACCTTC. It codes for CASSYSNTGPNGYTF.

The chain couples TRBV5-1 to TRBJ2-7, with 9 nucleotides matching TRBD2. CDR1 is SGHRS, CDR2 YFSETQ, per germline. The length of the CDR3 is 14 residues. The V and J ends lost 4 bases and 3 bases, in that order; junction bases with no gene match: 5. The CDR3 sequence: CASSAGGGGYEQYF. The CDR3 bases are TGCGCCAGCAGCGCGGGAGGGGGCGGCTACGAGCAGTACTTC.